The sequence of this T cell receptor beta chain was determined in a study of early T cells in non-severe SARS-CoV-2 infection. Study-level findings and limits: Private and CD4 specificities were missed by VDJdb matching, which favored anti-spike CD8 responses.

Unique molecular identifiers were added to individual cDNA molecules. TCRdb reprocessed the 5' RACE reads with MiXCR, giving one entry per CDR3 protein. The table shows tens of thousands of distinct CDR3 sequences, with under 8% occurring only once. This clonotype was counted at least ten times. Its specificity is not known. Trimming removed 4 bases from V and 2 bases from J; junction bases left unmatched: 3. The CDR3 totals 14 residues. The V gene's germline CDR1 is SGDLS and CDR2 YYNGEE. This receptor was identified in an adult who was a healthcare worker with PCR-confirmed SARS-CoV-2 infection or an uninfected control (not recorded which). The input for sequencing was whole blood, taken at baseline. The chain links TRBV9 to TRBJ2-3; TRBD2 aligns across 8 bases. CDR3 nucleotide sequence: TGTGCCAGCAGCTTAGCGGGGACCACAGATACGCAGTATTTT. Amino acid sequence: CASSLAGTTDTQYF.